A selection of T cell receptor beta chains follows, all from one sample in a study of blood T cell repertoires in COVID-19. The table came from immunoSEQ multiplex PCR; TCRdb's copy has only in-frame clones and leaves some out. The repertoire consists of 200,000 to 250,000 clones, with around 86% occurring once and the leading ten covering about 2.2%. The sequenced sample consisted of peripheral blood. These receptors came from a man younger than 45 who had recovered from COVID-19. The conserved cysteine and the conserved F or W are not part of the CDR3 here. The order of the fields is J gene, V gene, CDR3 length, CDR3 protein.

>TRBJ1-1|TRBV6-1|11
ASREGTTPEAF
>TRBJ2-6|TRBV19|12
ASSTRSGANVLT
>TRBJ2-3|TRBV6-5|10
ASTPSTGTQY
>TRBJ2-5|TRBV12-2|19
ASRLVKSELRVFPLQETQY
>TRBJ1-6|TRBV13|10
ASSSRVSPLH
>TRBJ2-7|TRBV7-9|12
ASRSTGNPYEQY
>TRBJ1-6|TRBV30|14
AWSQGTGADNSPLH
>TRBJ1-4|TRBV24-1|14
ATSDSMTGGGEKLF
>TRBJ2-3|TRBV10-3|14
AISPDRGLEVDTQY
>TRBJ1-4|TRBV29-1|10
SVGDRNEKLF
>TRBJ2-7|TRBV27|11
ASSLNRGYEQY
>TRBJ1-1|TRBV7-2|14
ASSFREGRWNTEAF
>TRBJ1-1|TRBV19|12
ASSRTGGLAEAF
>TRBJ1-1|TRBV19|13
ASSIWGQGGTEAF
>TRBJ1-2|TRBV5-6|11
ASSLMSPEGYT
>TRBJ1-1|TRBV10-1|11
ASSESGRLIAF
>TRBJ1-5|TRBV19|14
ASSSPRQFGSQPQH
>TRBJ1-3|TRBV12-3/TRBV12-4|10
ASNRAGNTIY